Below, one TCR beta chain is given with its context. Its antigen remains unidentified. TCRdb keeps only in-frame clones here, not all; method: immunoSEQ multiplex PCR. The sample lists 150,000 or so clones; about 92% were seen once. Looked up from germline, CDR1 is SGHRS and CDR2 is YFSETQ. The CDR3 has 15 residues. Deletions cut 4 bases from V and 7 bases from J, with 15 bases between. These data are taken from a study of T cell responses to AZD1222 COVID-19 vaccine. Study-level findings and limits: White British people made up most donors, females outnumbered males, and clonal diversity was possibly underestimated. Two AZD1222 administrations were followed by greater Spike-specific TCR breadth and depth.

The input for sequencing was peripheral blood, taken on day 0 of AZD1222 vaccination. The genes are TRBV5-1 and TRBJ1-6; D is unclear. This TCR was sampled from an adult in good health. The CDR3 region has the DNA TGCGCCAGCAGCCATCCCGACTTTAAAAATTCACCCCTCCACTTT. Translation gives CASSHPDFKNSPLHF.